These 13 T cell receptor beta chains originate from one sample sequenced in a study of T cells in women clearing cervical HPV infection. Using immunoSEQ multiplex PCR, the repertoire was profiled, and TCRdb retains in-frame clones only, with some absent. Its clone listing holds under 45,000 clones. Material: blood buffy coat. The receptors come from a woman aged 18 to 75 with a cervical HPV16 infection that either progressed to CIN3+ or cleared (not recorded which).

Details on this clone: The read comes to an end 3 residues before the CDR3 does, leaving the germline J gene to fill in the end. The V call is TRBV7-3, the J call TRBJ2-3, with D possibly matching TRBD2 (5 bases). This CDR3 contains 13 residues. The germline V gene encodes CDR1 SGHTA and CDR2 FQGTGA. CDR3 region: CASSSWTGETQYF. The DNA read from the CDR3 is TGTGCCAGCAGCTCATGGACTGGAGAGACG.

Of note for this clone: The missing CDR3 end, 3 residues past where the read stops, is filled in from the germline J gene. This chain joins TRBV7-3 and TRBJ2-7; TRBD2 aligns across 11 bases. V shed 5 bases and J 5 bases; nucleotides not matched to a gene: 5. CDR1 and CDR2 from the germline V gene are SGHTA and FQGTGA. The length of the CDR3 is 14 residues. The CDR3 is CASSAGLAADEQYF. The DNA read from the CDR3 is TGTGCCAGCAGCGCGGGACTAGCGGCAGACGAG.

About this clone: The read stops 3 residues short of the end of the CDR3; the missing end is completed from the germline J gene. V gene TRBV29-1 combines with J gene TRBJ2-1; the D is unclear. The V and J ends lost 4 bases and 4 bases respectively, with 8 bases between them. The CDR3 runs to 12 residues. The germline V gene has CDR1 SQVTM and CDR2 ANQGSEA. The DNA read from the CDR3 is TGCAGCGTTGTCAGGCAATACAATGAG. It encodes CSVVRQYNE. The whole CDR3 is CSVVRQYNEQFF.

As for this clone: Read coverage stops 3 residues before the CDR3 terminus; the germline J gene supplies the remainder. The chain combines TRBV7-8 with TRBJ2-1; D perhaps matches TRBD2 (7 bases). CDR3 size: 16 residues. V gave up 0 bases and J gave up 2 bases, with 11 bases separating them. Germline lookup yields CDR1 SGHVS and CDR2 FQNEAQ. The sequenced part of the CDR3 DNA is TGTGCCAGCAGCTTAGCGGGGGGGGCCACCTACAATGAG. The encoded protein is CASSLAGGATYNE. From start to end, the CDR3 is CASSLAGGATYNEQFF.

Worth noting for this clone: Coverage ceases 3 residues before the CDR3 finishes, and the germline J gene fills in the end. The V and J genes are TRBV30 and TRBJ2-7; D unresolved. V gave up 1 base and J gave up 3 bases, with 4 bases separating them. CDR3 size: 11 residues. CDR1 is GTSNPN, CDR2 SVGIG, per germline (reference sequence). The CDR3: CAWSEGYEQYF. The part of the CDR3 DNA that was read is TGTGCCTGGAGTGAGGGCTACGAG.

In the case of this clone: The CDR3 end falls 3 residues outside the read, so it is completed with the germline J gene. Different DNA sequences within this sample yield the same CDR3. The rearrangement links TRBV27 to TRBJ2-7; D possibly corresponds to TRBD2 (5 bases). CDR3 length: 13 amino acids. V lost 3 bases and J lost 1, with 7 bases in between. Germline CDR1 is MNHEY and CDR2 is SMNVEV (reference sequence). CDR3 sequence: CASSFRGSYEQYF. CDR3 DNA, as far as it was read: TGTGCCAGCAGTTTCCGGGGTTCCTACGAG.

The DNA read from the CDR3 is TGTGCCAGTAGTACCCCGACAGGGGAAGAGGATTATCATGGT. It translates to CASSTPTGEEDYHG. The whole CDR3 sequence is CASSTPTGEEDYHGQYF. This chain connects TRBV19 to TRBJ2-4; 8 positions match TRBD1. The CDR3 extends 3 residues past the end of the read, so its final part is completed from the germline J gene. Per the germline V gene, CDR1 is LNHDA and CDR2 is SQIVND (reference sequence). The CDR3 is 17 amino acids. The full variable domain, in which reference TRBV19 and TRBJ2-4 provide the parts outside the CDR3, is DGGITQSPKYLFRKEGQNVTLSCEQNLNHDAMYWYRQDPGQGLRLIYYSQIVNDFQKGDIAEGYSVSREKKESFPLTVTSAQKNPTAFYLCASSTPTGEEDYHGQYFGAGTRLSVL.

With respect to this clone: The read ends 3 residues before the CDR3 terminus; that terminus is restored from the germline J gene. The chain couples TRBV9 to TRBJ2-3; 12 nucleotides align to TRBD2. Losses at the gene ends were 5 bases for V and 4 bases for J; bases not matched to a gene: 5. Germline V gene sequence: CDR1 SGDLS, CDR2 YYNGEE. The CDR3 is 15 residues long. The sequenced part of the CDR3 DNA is TGTGCCAGCAGTCTAGCGGGGGGGCCCCCAGATACG. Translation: CASSLAGGPPDT. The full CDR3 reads CASSLAGGPPDTQYF.

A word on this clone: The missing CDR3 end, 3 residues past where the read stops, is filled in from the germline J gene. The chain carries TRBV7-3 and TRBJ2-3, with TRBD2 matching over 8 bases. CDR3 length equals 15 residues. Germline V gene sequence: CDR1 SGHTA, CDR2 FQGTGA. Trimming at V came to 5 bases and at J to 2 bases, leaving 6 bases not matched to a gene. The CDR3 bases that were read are TGTGCCAGCAGCCCGGGGGGGGGCGTCACAGATACG. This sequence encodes CASSPGGGVTDT. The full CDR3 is CASSPGGGVTDTQYF.

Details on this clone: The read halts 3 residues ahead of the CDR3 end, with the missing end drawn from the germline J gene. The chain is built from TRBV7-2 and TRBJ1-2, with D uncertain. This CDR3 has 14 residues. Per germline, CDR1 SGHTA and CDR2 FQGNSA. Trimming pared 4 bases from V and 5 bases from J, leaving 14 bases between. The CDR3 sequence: CASSSFVVGYGYTF. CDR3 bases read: TGTGCCAGCAGCTCCTTCGTGGTAGGGTATGGC.

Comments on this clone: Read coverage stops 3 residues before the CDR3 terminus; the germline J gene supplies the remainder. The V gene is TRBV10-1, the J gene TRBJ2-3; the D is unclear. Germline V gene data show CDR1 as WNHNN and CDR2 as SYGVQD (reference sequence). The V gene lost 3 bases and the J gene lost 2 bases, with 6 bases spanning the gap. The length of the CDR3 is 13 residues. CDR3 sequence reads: CASSDQATDTQYF. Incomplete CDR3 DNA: TGCGCCAGCAGTGACCAGGCCACAGATACG.

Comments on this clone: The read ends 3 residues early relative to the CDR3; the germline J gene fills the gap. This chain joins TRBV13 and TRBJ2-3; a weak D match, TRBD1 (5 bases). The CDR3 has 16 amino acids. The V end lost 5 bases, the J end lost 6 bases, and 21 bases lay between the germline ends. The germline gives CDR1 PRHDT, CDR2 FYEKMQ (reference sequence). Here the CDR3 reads CASSVAGRSGYDTQYF. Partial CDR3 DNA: TGTGCCAGCAGCGTTGCAGGCCGCTCAGGGTACGATACG.

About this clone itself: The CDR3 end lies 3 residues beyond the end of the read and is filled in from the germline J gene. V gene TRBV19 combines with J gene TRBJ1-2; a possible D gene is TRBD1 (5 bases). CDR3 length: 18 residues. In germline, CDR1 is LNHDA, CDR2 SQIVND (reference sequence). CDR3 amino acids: CASDPSGGEFSSYNDYTF. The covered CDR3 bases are TGTGCCAGTGATCCTAGCGGGGGGGAATTTAGCTCCTACAATGAC.